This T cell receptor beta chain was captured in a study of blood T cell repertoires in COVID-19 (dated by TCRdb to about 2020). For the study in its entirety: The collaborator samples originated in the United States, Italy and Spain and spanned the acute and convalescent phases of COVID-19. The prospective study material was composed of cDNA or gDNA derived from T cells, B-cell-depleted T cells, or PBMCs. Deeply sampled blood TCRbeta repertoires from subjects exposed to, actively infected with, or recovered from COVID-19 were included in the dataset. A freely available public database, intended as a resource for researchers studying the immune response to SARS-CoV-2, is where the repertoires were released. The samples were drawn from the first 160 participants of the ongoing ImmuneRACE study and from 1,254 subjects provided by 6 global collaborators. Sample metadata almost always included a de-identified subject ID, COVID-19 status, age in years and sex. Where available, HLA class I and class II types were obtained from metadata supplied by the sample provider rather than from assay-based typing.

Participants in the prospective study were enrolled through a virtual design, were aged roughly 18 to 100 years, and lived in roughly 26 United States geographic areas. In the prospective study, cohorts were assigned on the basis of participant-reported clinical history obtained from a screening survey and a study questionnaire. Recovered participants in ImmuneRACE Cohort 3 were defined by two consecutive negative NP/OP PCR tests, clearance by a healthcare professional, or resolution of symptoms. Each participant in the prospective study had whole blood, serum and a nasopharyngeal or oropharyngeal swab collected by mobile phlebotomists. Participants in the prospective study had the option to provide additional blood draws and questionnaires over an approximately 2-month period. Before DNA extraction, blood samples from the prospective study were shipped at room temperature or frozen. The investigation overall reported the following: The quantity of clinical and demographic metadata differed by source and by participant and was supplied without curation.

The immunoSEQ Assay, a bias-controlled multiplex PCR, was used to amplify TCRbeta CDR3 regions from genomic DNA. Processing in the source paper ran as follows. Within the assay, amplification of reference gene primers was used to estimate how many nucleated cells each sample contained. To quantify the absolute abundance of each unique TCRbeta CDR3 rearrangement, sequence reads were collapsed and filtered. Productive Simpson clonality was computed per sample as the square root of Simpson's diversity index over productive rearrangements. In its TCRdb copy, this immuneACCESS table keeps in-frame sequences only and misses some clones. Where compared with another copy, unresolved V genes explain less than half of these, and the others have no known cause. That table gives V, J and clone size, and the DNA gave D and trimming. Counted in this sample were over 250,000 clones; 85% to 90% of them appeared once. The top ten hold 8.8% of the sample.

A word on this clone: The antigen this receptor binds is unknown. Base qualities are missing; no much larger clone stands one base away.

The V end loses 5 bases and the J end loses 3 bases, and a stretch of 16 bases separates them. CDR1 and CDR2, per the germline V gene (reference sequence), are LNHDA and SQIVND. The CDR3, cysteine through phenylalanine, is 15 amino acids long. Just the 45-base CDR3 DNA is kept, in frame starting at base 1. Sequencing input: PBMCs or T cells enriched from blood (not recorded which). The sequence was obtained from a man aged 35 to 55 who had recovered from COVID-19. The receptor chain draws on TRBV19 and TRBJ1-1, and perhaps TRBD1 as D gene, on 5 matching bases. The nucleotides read TGTGCCAGTAGTCATATGACAGCGGGTGACACTGAAGCTTTCTTT. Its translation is CASSHMTAGDTEAFF.